This TCR beta chain appears in the sequencing data of a study of human T cells and chemical hapten exposure. General observations from the study: The number of TCRs over 1 in 1000 frequency stayed unchanged after DPC. Patch test scores rose with PT1 expanded TCR counts, a positive correlation. Healthy individuals' immune responses may differ from those of donors, who had alopecia.

Regarding this clonotype: Antigen specificity is unknown.

TCRdb ran MiXCR on the RACE reads and lists one entry per CDR3 protein. There are more than 300,000 distinct CDR3 sequences in the sample; less than 6.5% occur only once, and approximately 2.8% lies in the top ten. Stated time point: pre-sensitization, week 0. Treatment: therapeutic diphenylcyclopropenone sensitization with weekly scalp DPC. The germline gives CDR1 SQVTM, CDR2 ANQGSEA. Losses at the gene ends were 6 bases for V and 1 base for J; bases not matched to a gene: 1. The CDR3 is 14 amino acids. The TCR was taken from a woman aged 50 to 60 with alopecia areata. Some clones in this sample may be carry-over from other donors' samples. Source: whole blood, taken in connection with sensitization to the hapten diphenylcyclopropenone (DPC). V usage is TRBV29-1 and J usage is TRBJ2-2; 11 bases map to TRBD1. The CDR3 coding sequence is TGCAGCGTCGGGACAGGGGGGAACACCGGGGAGCTGTTTTTT. Its translation is CSVGTGGNTGELFF.